One and the same sample provided the 31 T cell receptor beta chains below, sequenced in a study of T cell responses to AZD1222 COVID-19 vaccine. Generated by immunoSEQ multiplex PCR, the TCRdb table keeps only in-frame clones and is missing some. The sample has roughly 70,000 clones, roughly 90% seen once. This material consisted of peripheral blood, taken on day 0 of AZD1222 vaccination. Every receptor here comes from an adult in good health.

The rearrangement uses TRBV29-1 and TRBJ1-1; 9 bases align to TRBD1. Germline loops: CDR1 SQVTM, CDR2 ANQGSEA. J lost 4 bases, V lost 8 bases, and 8 bases had no gene match. The CDR3 runs to 13 residues. DNA of the CDR3: TGCAGCACGGGGACAGGGTCCGGCACTGAAGCTTTCTTT. Amino acid sequence: CSTGTGSGTEAFF. The full variable domain, completed using reference TRBV29-1 and TRBJ1-1, is SAVISQKPSRDICQRGTSLTIQCQVDSQVTMMFWYRQQPGQSLTLIATANQGSEATYESGFVIDKFPISRPNLTFSTLTVSNMSPEDSSIYLCSTGTGSGTEAFFGQGTRLTVV.

This clone occurred a few times. V gene TRBV28 combines with J gene TRBJ1-6, with no clear D. Trimming removed 5 bases at V and 7 bases at J, with 18 bases between. The CDR3 runs 16 residues. Germline CDR1 MDHEN, CDR2 SYDVKM. CDR3 residues: CASSTPGVPQNSPLHF. The CDR3 bases are TGTGCCAGCAGTACGCCCGGAGTACCGCAGAATTCACCCCTCCACTTT.

This clone has only a few counts. CDR3 amino acids: CASSLTGPNEKLFF. CDR3 coding DNA: TGTGCCAGCAGTTTGACGGGGCCTAATGAAAAACTGTTTTTT. The rearrangement joins TRBV28 to TRBJ1-4, with a weak D call TRBD1 (5 bases). V lost 3 bases and J 3 bases, leaving 8 bases between the germline ends. This CDR3 contains 14 residues. CDR1 is MDHEN and CDR2 is SYDVKM in the germline V gene.

This chain links TRBV28 with TRBJ1-2; the D is unclear. CDR1 and CDR2 (germline): MDHEN, SYDVKM. V lost 6 bases and J lost 2, with 16 bases in between. CDR3 size: 15 residues. CDR3 DNA: TGTGCCAGCAGGTCCGGGGTCGTTGTCAACTATGGCTACACCTTC. This gives the protein CASRSGVVVNYGYTF.

This chain links TRBV19 with TRBJ1-1; D is perhaps TRBD1 (5 bases). V was trimmed by 5 bases and J by 4 bases, leaving 17 bases between them. The germline gives CDR1 LNHDA, CDR2 SQIVND (reference sequence). The CDR3 has 15 residues. The CDR3 nucleotides read TGTGCCAGTAGTGCTCCCACAGGCGGGCCCACTGAAGCTTTCTTT. It is translated as CASSAPTGGPTEAFF.

V and J are TRBV11-2 and TRBJ1-2; D gene ambiguous. V lost 3 bases, J lost 6 bases, and 8 bases lay in between. Germline CDR1 and CDR2: SGHAT and FQNNGV. The CDR3 has 12 residues. The DNA of the CDR3 is TGTGCCAGCAGCTTCGAGGGAAATGGCTACACCTTC. The encoded protein is CASSFEGNGYTF.

The genes are TRBV5-1 and TRBJ2-7; D is undetermined. The germline V gene encodes CDR1 SGHRS and CDR2 YFSETQ. V lost 0 bases to trimming and J lost 4 bases, with 11 bases between them. The CDR3 loop spans 14 amino acids. The CDR3 loop reads CASSLASVSYEQYF. In DNA form, the CDR3 reads TGCGCCAGCAGCTTGGCCTCAGTCTCTTACGAGCAGTACTTC.

This clone was detected only once. This chain connects TRBV3-1 (or the pseudogene TRBV3-2) to TRBJ1-1, with 9 positions matching TRBD1. The CDR3 is made up of 16 amino acids. From germline, CDR1 is LGHDT and CDR2 YNNKEL (reference sequence). J gave up 5 bases and V 0 bases, and 7 bases lay outside the gene matches. For the CDR3, the DNA is TGTGCCAGCAGCCAAGAAAGGGACAGGGAAGGGACTGAAGCTTTCTTT. It yields the protein CASSQERDREGTEAFF.

This chain uses TRBV27 with TRBJ1-2, with D hard to call. The CDR3 sequence is 11 residues long. The germline V gene encodes CDR1 MNHEY and CDR2 SMNVEV (reference sequence). Trimming shortened V by 0 bases and J by 6 bases, and 2 bases separated the two germline ends. Here the CDR3 reads CASSLSHGYTF. The CDR3 DNA sequence: TGTGCCAGCAGTTTATCTCATGGCTACACCTTC.

This chain uses TRBV20-1 with TRBJ1-1, with 8 bases that match TRBD1. With 3 bases clipped from V and 4 bases from J, the junction kept 4 bases outside the gene matches. The germline gives CDR1 DFQATT, CDR2 SNEGSKA (reference sequence). CDR3 length: 13 amino acids. The CDR3 DNA follows: TGCAGTGCTAGTGTCACAGGGGGCACTGAAGCTTTCTTT. Protein: CSASVTGGTEAFF.

The J gene is TRBJ1-2, the V gene TRBV24-1, with D maybe TRBD1 (5 bases). The V and J ends lost 7 bases and 2 bases respectively, with 10 bases between them. The CDR3 extends over 13 amino acids. The germline CDR1 and CDR2 sequences are KGHDR and SFDVKD. As DNA, the CDR3 is TGTGCCACCAGAAGCAGGGAAAACTATGGCTACACCTTC. The encoded protein is CATRSRENYGYTF.

The chain links TRBV9 to TRBJ2-3; 7 bases map to TRBD2. The CDR3 runs to 15 residues. V was clipped by 1 base and J by 2 bases; unmatched bases: 4. CDR1 and CDR2 from the germline V gene are SGDLS and YYNGEE. Written as DNA, the CDR3 is TGTGCCAGCAGCGTAACAAGCGGGATCACAGATACGCAGTATTTT. Its protein product is CASSVTSGITDTQYF.

V usage is TRBV7-9 and J usage is TRBJ1-2, with D perhaps matching TRBD1 (6 bases). Trimming removed 5 bases from V and 8 bases from J, with 21 bases in between. The length of the CDR3 is 15 residues. Germline values: CDR1 SEHNR, CDR2 FQNEAQ (reference sequence). CDR3 region: CASSGSAGGGGGYTF. As DNA, the CDR3 is TGTGCCAGCAGCGGGTCCGCGGGAGGGGGAGGAGGCTACACCTTC.

V usage is TRBV9 and J usage is TRBJ2-7; D is possibly TRBD1 or TRBD2 (6 bases each). The V end was cut by 0 bases, the J end by 1 base, with 14 bases between. Germline-derived CDR1 and CDR2 are SGDLS and YYNGEE. The CDR3 spans 16 residues. In nucleotides, the CDR3 is TGTGCCAGCAGCGTAGGGGGGGCAGGGACGTCCTACGAGCAGTACTTC. Residues: CASSVGGAGTSYEQYF. The entire variable domain, with the rest obtained from reference TRBV9 and TRBJ2-7, is as follows: DSGVTQTPKHLITATGQRVTLRCSPRSGDLSVYWYQQSLDQGLQFLIQYYNGEERAKGNILERFSAQQFPDLHSELNLSSLELGDSALYFCASSVGGAGTSYEQYFGPGTRLTVT.

The J gene is TRBJ1-1, the V gene TRBV7-9; D is ambiguous. The V gene lost 8 bases and the J gene lost 5 bases, with 12 bases spanning the gap. CDR1 SEHNR and CDR2 FQNEAQ come from the germline V gene (reference sequence). This CDR3 region has 12 residues. The CDR3 sequence is CASEGLSTEAFF. In DNA, the CDR3 is TGTGCCAGCGAAGGACTGTCAACTGAAGCTTTCTTT.

Turning to this clone: Additional DNA sequences in this sample encode the identical CDR3. The chain combines TRBV28 with TRBJ1-1; D is unresolved. Germline CDR1 MDHEN, CDR2 SYDVKM. Deletions cut 2 bases from V and 1 base from J, with 5 bases between. CDR3 length: 13 residues. The CDR3 coding sequence is TGTGCCAGCAGTTTAGGTCGGAACACTGAAGCTTTCTTT. This gives the protein CASSLGRNTEAFF.

Note on this clone: The identical CDR3 is also encoded by other nucleotide sequences in the sample. This rearrangement joins TRBV5-1 to TRBJ2-1, with 7 bases that match TRBD1. Trimming at V came to 0 bases and at J to 1 base, leaving 1 base not matched to a gene. Germline CDR1 SGHRS, CDR2 YFSETQ. CDR3 size: 15 residues. The CDR3, as DNA: TGCGCCAGCAGCTTGGTACAGGGGTCCTACAATGAGCAGTTCTTC. It specifies CASSLVQGSYNEQFF.

V gene TRBV4-3 combines with J gene TRBJ1-6, with D maybe TRBD1 (6 bases). The V end lost 0 bases, the J end lost 7 bases, and 10 bases lay between the germline ends. This CDR3 is built from 15 residues. The germline V gene has CDR1 LGHNA and CDR2 YSLEER. CDR3 sequence reads: CASSQDRGWNSPLHF. The CDR3 DNA reads as TGCGCCAGCAGCCAAGACAGGGGTTGGAATTCACCCCTCCACTTT.

V is TRBV13 and J is TRBJ2-7, with a tentative D call TRBD2 (5 bases). The CDR3 runs to 14 residues. Per the germline V gene, CDR1 is PRHDT and CDR2 is FYEKMQ (reference sequence). V was pared by 6 bases and J by 6 bases, with 18 bases between. CDR3 region: CASREGSDRGEQYF. The CDR3 DNA reads TGTGCCAGCAGGGAAGGGTCAGATCGGGGCGAGCAGTACTTC.

V is TRBV4-1 and J is TRBJ2-3, with D possibly being TRBD1 or TRBD2 (5 bases each). Germline lookup yields CDR1 MGHRA and CDR2 YSYEKL. Trimming took 4 bases from V and 1 from J, leaving 12 bases between them. This CDR3 is built from 15 residues. CDR3 in amino acids: CASSLRDLRTDTQYF. The CDR3 nucleotides read TGCGCCAGCAGCCTCCGGGACCTTCGCACAGATACGCAGTATTTT.

The rearrangement uses TRBV9 and TRBJ1-4; 8 nucleotides match TRBD1. The ends lost 2 bases at V and 6 bases at J; junction bases unmatched: 3. Germline V gene lookup returns CDR1 SGDLS and CDR2 YYNGEE. The CDR3 has 14 amino acids. CDR3 amino acids: CASSVRGQDEKLFF. CDR3 DNA: TGTGCCAGCAGCGTCAGGGGGCAAGATGAAAAACTGTTTTTT.

J is TRBJ1-2 and V is TRBV9; weak D call: TRBD1 (6 bases). The germline V gene has CDR1 SGDLS and CDR2 YYNGEE. This CDR3 has 14 residues. Between the trimmed V and J ends, which lost 5 bases and 3 bases, there was a span of 14 bases. The CDR3 sequence is CASSPTGLDYGYTF. DNA for the CDR3: TGTGCCAGCAGTCCTACAGGGCTCGACTATGGCTACACCTTC. Looking up the rest from reference TRBV9 and TRBJ1-2 gives the full variable domain: DSGVTQTPKHLITATGQRVTLRCSPRSGDLSVYWYQQSLDQGLQFLIQYYNGEERAKGNILERFSAQQFPDLHSELNLSSLELGDSALYFCASSPTGLDYGYTFGSGTRLTVV.

J is TRBJ2-3 and V is TRBV5-1; D not certain. V lost 2 bases and J 1 base, leaving 5 bases between the germline ends. This CDR3 has 13 residues. CDR1 and CDR2 (germline): SGHRS, YFSETQ. The CDR3 here is CASSFSGTDTQYF. As DNA, the CDR3 is TGCGCCAGCAGCTTCAGCGGCACAGATACGCAGTATTTT.

V is TRBV6-2 or TRBV6-3 and J is TRBJ2-2; D is uncertain. The germline gives CDR1 MNHEY, CDR2 SVGEGT. This CDR3 contains 14 residues. With 4 bases removed from V and 2 bases from J, the gap between germline ends came to 8 bases. The CDR3 sequence is CASSFLVNTGELFF. The CDR3 bases are TGTGCCAGCAGTTTCCTAGTAAACACCGGGGAGCTGTTTTTT.

The chain's CDR3 is CASSYPQGSPLHF. CDR3 coding DNA: TGTGCCAGCAGTTACCCCCAGGGGTCACCCCTCCACTTT. The rearrangement joins TRBV6-5 to TRBJ1-6, with D possibly being TRBD1 (6 bases). Trimming took 2 bases from V and 10 from J, leaving 9 bases between them. This CDR3 comprises 13 residues. Germline CDR1 MNHEY, CDR2 SVGAGI.

This sequence joins TRBV2 and TRBJ2-5, with D perhaps given as TRBD1 or TRBD2 (6 bases each). From germline, CDR1 is SNHLY and CDR2 FYNNEI. Trimming pared 6 bases from V and 1 base from J, leaving 15 bases between. This CDR3 is built from 15 residues. The chain's CDR3 is CASRGGTGSQETQYF. CDR3 in DNA: TGTGCCAGCAGAGGGGGGACTGGATCCCAAGAGACCCAGTACTTC.

This sequence joins TRBV29-1 and TRBJ2-7, with 10 nucleotides matching TRBD1. V shed 2 bases and J 3 bases; nucleotides not matched to a gene: 4. CDR1 SQVTM and CDR2 ANQGSEA come from the germline V gene. The CDR3 loop spans 14 amino acids. CDR3 residues: CSVESGQGIYEQYF. CDR3 DNA: TGCAGCGTTGAATCGGGACAGGGGATCTACGAGCAGTACTTC.

This clone was seen more than once but under ten times. J is TRBJ2-5 and V is TRBV19; 13 positions agree with TRBD2. The CDR3 consists of 15 residues. V dropped 3 bases and J dropped 5; count of bases not matched to a gene: 3. Germline V gives CDR1 LNHDA, CDR2 SQIVND (reference sequence). As DNA, the CDR3 is TGTGCCAGTAGTATGACTAGCGGGGGGTTTGAGACCCAGTACTTC. Encoded protein: CASSMTSGGFETQYF.

This sequence joins TRBV27 and TRBJ2-7; no clear D gene. V dropped 4 bases and J dropped 1 base, with 5 bases sitting between them. This CDR3 spans 12 amino acids. CDR1 and CDR2 from the germline V gene are MNHEY and SMNVEV (reference sequence). The CDR3 nucleotides read TGTGCCAGCAGTTCCCCTTCCTACGAGCAGTACTTC. It specifies CASSSPSYEQYF.

This sequence joins TRBV4-3 and TRBJ2-3; 13 positions match TRBD2. CDR1 and CDR2 from the germline V gene are LGHNA and YSLEER. After removal of 3 bases from V and 3 bases from J, the junction contained 12 bases not matched to a gene. The CDR3 runs 19 residues. Written as DNA, the CDR3 is TGCGCCAGCAGCCAGTCTGGACTAGCGGGGGTCGGCGGGACAGATACGCAGTATTTT. Amino acids: CASSQSGLAGVGGTDTQYF.

The rearrangement links TRBV10-2 to TRBJ1-5; D is undetermined. V lost 0 bases to trimming and J lost 5 bases, with 8 bases between them. The CDR3 is 14 residues long. Germline V gene lookup returns CDR1 WSHSY and CDR2 SAAADI. The CDR3 DNA follows: TGCGCCAGCAGTGAGTCGGATATAGATCAGCCCCAGCATTTT. Its protein product is CASSESDIDQPQHF.